Following are 25 T cell receptor beta chains from one sample sequenced in a study of Graves' ophthalmopathy and Graves' hyperthyroidism. Scientists amplified the TCR beta CDR3 regions from RNA transcripts. Amplification began with first-round RT-PCR using HTBI primers, then second-round multiplex PCR was performed. Via MiXCR, TCRdb re-called the multiplex PCR reads, giving one row per CDR3 protein. The repertoire holds about 600,000 distinct CDR3 sequences, about two fifths seen once, with 3.5% to 4.5% in the top ten. The sequenced sample consisted of peripheral blood or thyroid tissue (not recorded which). These receptors came from an adult man with Graves' hyperthyroidism.

This clonotype was observed a handful of times. The chain has TRBV5-1 and TRBJ2-7; TRBD1 matches 9 bases. The CDR3 has 15 amino acids. Looked up from germline, CDR1 is SGHRS and CDR2 is YFSETQ. V shed 3 bases and J 2 bases; nucleotides not matched to a gene: 6. CDR3 coding DNA: TGCGCCAGCAGCTCAGGGACAGGGAGGGCCTACGAGCAGTACTTC. Amino acid sequence: CASSSGTGRAYEQYF.

This clonotype was counted at least ten times. The genes are TRBV3-1 and TRBJ2-7; 8 nucleotides line up with TRBD1. Germline V gives CDR1 LGHDT, CDR2 YNNKEL (reference sequence). The trim removed 2 bases at V and 1 base at J, leaving 1 base unmatched. The CDR3 length is 14 residues. For the CDR3, the DNA is TGTGCCAGCAGCCAATGGGACAGGTCCTACGAGCAGTACTTC. Translation: CASSQWDRSYEQYF.

This clonotype appeared once. This may be a read error: a much more frequent sequence differs by one nucleotide. This chain links TRBV9 with TRBJ1-6; no clear D. The CDR3 loop spans 14 amino acids. Germline V gene data show CDR1 as SGDLS and CDR2 as YYNGEE. V was pared by 4 bases and J by 9 bases, with 14 bases between. CDR3 amino acids: CASSQLRAGSPLHF. The CDR3, as DNA: TGTGCCAGCAGCCAACTCCGGGCCGGTTCACCCCTCCACTTT.

This clonotype was found many times. Written as DNA, the CDR3 is TGCGCCAGCAGTGATGGGGTGGCCGGGGAGCTGTTTTTT. Translation gives CASSDGVAGELFF. The rearrangement uses TRBV10-1 and TRBJ2-2; D is unclear. Germline V gene sequence: CDR1 WNHNN, CDR2 SYGVQD (reference sequence). V dropped 3 bases and J dropped 6 bases, with 8 bases sitting between them. This CDR3 is 13 amino acids long.

There are a few counts of this clonotype. This chain links TRBV20-1 with TRBJ2-7; 10 nucleotides agree with TRBD2. The J call may be wrong; the DNA end is better matched by TRBJ2-1. Germline CDR1 reads DFQATT; CDR2 reads SNEGSKA (reference sequence). The CDR3 covers 13 residues. For the CDR3, the DNA is TGCAGTGCTCAGCGGGAGGGCCGGGGTGAGCAGTTCTTC. As protein: CSAQREGRGEQFF.

This chain joins TRBV29-1 and TRBJ1-2, with 8 bases lining up with TRBD1. Germline assignment: CDR1 SQVTM and CDR2 ANQGSEA. The V gene end was trimmed by 6 bases and the J gene end by 4 bases; junction bases not matched to a gene: 4. The CDR3 contains 12 residues. CDR3 residues: CSVTGVVYGYTF. CDR3 nucleotides: TGCAGCGTGACAGGGGTTGTCTATGGCTACACCTTC.

J is TRBJ2-5 and V is TRBV7-2; 10 bases match TRBD2. The V gene's germline CDR1 is SGHTA and CDR2 FQGNSA. This CDR3 is built from 15 residues. The V segment lost 4 bases and the J segment 5 bases; nucleotides outside the gene matches: 7. DNA for the CDR3: TGTGCCAGCAGCTCAGGACTAGCGGATATTGAGACCCAGTACTTC. This encodes CASSSGLADIETQYF. The full variable domain, completed using reference TRBV7-2 and TRBJ2-5, is GAGVSQSPSNKVTEKGKDVELRCDPISGHTALYWYRQSLGQGLEFLIYFQGNSAPDKSGLPSDRFSAERTGGSVSTLTIQRTQQEDSAVYLCASSSGLADIETQYFGPGTRLLVL.

The CDR3 nucleotides are TGTGCCAGCAGCTTAAGGGACAGGGGCACAGATACGCAGTATTTT. It codes for CASSLRDRGTDTQYF. J is TRBJ2-3 and V is TRBV7-8; the match to TRBD1 covers 9 bases. Per germline, CDR1 SGHVS and CDR2 FQNEAQ. Trimming took 2 bases from V and 1 from J; bases not matched to a gene: 1. The CDR3 is 15 amino acids.

This clonotype was picked up many times. This chain uses TRBV2 with TRBJ2-5, with D hard to call. V was clipped by 2 bases and J by 5 bases, with 21 bases between them. CDR1 and CDR2 from the germline V gene are SNHLY and FYNNEI. This CDR3 is built from 17 residues. The CDR3: CASSELSGATYRETQYF. The CDR3 DNA reads as TGTGCCAGCAGTGAACTCTCAGGAGCGACTTATCGGGAGACCCAGTACTTC.

This clonotype was observed a few times. The V gene is TRBV7-9, the J gene TRBJ1-2, with TRBD1 as a possible D gene (5 bases). Germline V gene lookup returns CDR1 SEHNR and CDR2 FQNEAQ (reference sequence). V lost 8 bases and J lost 1, with 23 bases in between. The CDR3 sequence is 17 residues long. The CDR3 DNA follows: TGTGCCAGCGGCCCTTCCGCCACACAGGCGTTTAACTATGGCTACACCTTC. Translation: CASGPSATQAFNYGYTF.

Worth noting for this clonotype: A junction end diverges from the germline sequence, so it may reflect a read error. The V gene is TRBV9, the J gene TRBJ2-7; TRBD2 matches at 11 bases. CDR1 and CDR2 (germline): SGDLS, YYNGEE. The CDR3 totals 14 residues. This CDR3 reads CAGSVATSGDEQYF. Written as DNA, the CDR3 is TGTGCCGGCAGCGTAGCGACTAGCGGGGACGAGCAGTACTTC.

V and J are TRBV6-5 and TRBJ2-7, with TRBD1 matching 7 bases. The ends lost 6 bases at V and 7 bases at J; junction bases unmatched: 3. The CDR3 covers 11 residues. CDR1 is MNHEY, CDR2 SVGAGI, per germline. Written as DNA, the CDR3 is TGTGCCAGCAGGACAGGGTTGGAGCAGTACTTC. Translation: CASRTGLEQYF.

A word on this clonotype: A clone one base away is much larger, so this may be a read error. The chain couples TRBV10-3 to TRBJ1-2; no definite D call. Trimming stripped 8 bases from V and 4 bases from J, with 17 bases between. Germline CDR1 reads ENHRY; CDR2 reads SYGVKD. The CDR3 has 14 amino acids. As DNA, the CDR3 is TGTGCCATCCCAAGCAATTCAGCTGGCTATGGCTACACCTTC. Protein product: CAIPSNSAGYGYTF.

This clonotype was seen ten or more times. The J gene is TRBJ1-5, the V gene TRBV20-1, with D possibly being TRBD1 (5 bases). The length of the CDR3 is 13 residues. Trimming pared 3 bases from V and 6 bases from J, leaving 12 bases between. In germline, CDR1 is DFQATT, CDR2 SNEGSKA (reference sequence). The CDR3, as DNA: TGCAGTGCTAGTTCGGGGCACAGTCAGCCCCAGCATTTT. Translation: CSASSGHSQPQHF.

The chain joins TRBV4-1 to TRBJ2-7; 8 positions agree with TRBD2. Germline CDR1 MGHRA, CDR2 YSYEKL. The CDR3 has 19 residues. V trimming: 0 bases; J trimming: 3 bases; junction bases outside the gene matches: 16. The CDR3 DNA sequence: TGCGCCAGCAGCCAAGAGAATCTCGTGGCTAGCGGGCGACTCTACGAGCAGTACTTC. It yields the protein CASSQENLVASGRLYEQYF.

In its sample, this clonotype was seen many times. This chain uses TRBV12-3 or TRBV12-4 with TRBJ2-6; TRBD2 agrees at 13 bases. CDR3 size: 18 residues. V lost 6 bases and J lost 4; bases outside the gene matches: 9. CDR3 in amino acids: CASRAPGLAGMGANVLTF. The CDR3 nucleotides read TGTGCCAGCAGAGCACCGGGACTAGCGGGGATGGGGGCCAACGTCCTGACTTTC.

Only one count was recorded for this clonotype. A much larger clone differs by one base, so this may be a read error. J is TRBJ1-5 and V is TRBV24-1; D uncertain. The germline V gene has CDR1 KGHDR and CDR2 SFDVKD. The V end lost 6 bases, the J end lost 0 bases, and 11 bases lay between the germline ends. The CDR3 runs 15 residues. The chain's CDR3 is CATSYGPNSNQPQHF. In nucleotides, the CDR3 is TGTGCCACCAGTTACGGGCCGAATAGCAATCAGCCCCAGCATTTT.

This clonotype appeared many times. The chain recombines TRBV7-2 with TRBJ2-7; perhaps TRBD1 as D (6 bases). There are 13 residues in the CDR3. With 1 base removed from V and 7 bases from J, the gap between germline ends came to 11 bases. Germline V gene lookup returns CDR1 SGHTA and CDR2 FQGNSA. CDR3 sequence (DNA): TGTGCCAGCAGCTTAGGGGCAGGGGTTGAGCAGTACTTC. Protein: CASSLGAGVEQYF.

The V gene is TRBV29-1, the J gene TRBJ1-6, with D possibly matching TRBD1 (5 bases). V lost 5 bases to trimming and J lost 17 bases, with 22 bases between them. The CDR3 totals 13 residues. Germline CDR1 is SQVTM and CDR2 is ANQGSEA. The CDR3 DNA reads as TGCAGCGTTACACCGCCCTCTGGGGCCAACGTCCACTTT. Translation: CSVTPPSGANVHF.

This clonotype appeared many times. V and J are TRBV7-9 and TRBJ1-1; unclear D gene. CDR1 is SEHNR and CDR2 is FQNEAQ in the germline V gene (reference sequence). Trimming removed 5 bases at V and 11 bases at J, with 12 bases between. CDR3 length: 11 amino acids. The chain's CDR3 is CASSEDGIAFF. The CDR3 DNA reads as TGTGCCAGCAGCGAGGACGGGATTGCTTTCTTT.

This clonotype has more than one count but fewer than ten. This chain joins TRBV6-1 and TRBJ1-6; D gene uncertain. Trimming cost V 1 base and J 4 bases, with 14 bases left between them. The V gene's germline CDR1 is MNHNS and CDR2 SASEGT. The CDR3 is made up of 17 amino acids. As DNA, the CDR3 is TGTGCCAGCAGTGAAGAGGCAGTCCCCTCTTATAATTCACCCCTCCACTTT. It specifies CASSEEAVPSYNSPLHF.

This clonotype has a count of ten or more. The V and J genes are TRBV2 and TRBJ2-7; a possible D gene is TRBD1 (5 bases). Germline V gene sequence: CDR1 SNHLY, CDR2 FYNNEI. The CDR3 spans 15 residues. Trimming pared 5 bases from V and 1 base from J, leaving 15 bases between. The CDR3 spells CASSPRQSRSYEQYF. Here the CDR3 DNA reads TGTGCCAGCAGTCCACGACAGTCGAGGTCCTACGAGCAGTACTTC.

This clonotype was seen repeatedly, ten times or more. The rearrangement links TRBV5-1 to TRBJ1-2, with 12 bases fitting TRBD1. With 0 bases clipped from V and 6 bases from J, the junction kept 3 bases outside the gene matches. CDR1 and CDR2 (germline): SGHRS, YFSETQ. CDR3 size: 15 residues. The CDR3 region has the DNA TGCGCCAGCAGCTTGGTTGGGACAGGGGGCCATGGCTACACCTTC. Its protein product is CASSLVGTGGHGYTF.

There are many counts of this clonotype. The V and J genes are TRBV29-1 and TRBJ2-7, with 8 nucleotides matching TRBD2. V gave up 2 bases and J gave up 9 bases; unmatched junction bases: 12. Per the germline V gene, CDR1 is SQVTM and CDR2 is ANQGSEA. CDR3 length: 14 amino acids. CDR3: CSVEPSGSINGQYF. CDR3 in DNA: TGCAGCGTTGAACCGAGCGGGAGTATCAACGGGCAGTACTTC.

The V gene is TRBV30, the J gene TRBJ1-2; D not resolved. The CDR3 runs 14 residues. Germline V gives CDR1 GTSNPN, CDR2 SVGIG (reference sequence). The V end lost 3 bases, the J end lost 6 bases, and 17 bases lay between the germline ends. CDR3 DNA sequence: TGTGCCTGGAGCCGAGGACTTCCCGCGGATGGCTACACCTTC. Amino acids: CAWSRGLPADGYTF.